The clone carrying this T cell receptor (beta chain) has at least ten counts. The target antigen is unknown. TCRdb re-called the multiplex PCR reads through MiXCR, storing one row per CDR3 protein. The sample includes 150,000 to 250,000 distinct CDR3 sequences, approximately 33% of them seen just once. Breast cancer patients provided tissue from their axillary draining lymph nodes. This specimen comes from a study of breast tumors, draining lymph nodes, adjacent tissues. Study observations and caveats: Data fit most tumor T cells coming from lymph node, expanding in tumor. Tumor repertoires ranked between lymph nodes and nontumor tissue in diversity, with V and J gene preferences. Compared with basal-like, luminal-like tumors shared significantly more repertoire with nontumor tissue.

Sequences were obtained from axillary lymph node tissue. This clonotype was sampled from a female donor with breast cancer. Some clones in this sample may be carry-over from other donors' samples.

Written as DNA, the CDR3 is TGTGCCAGCAGCCGGGGAAGGACAGATACGCAGTATTTT. It yields the protein CASSRGRTDTQYF. The V and J genes are TRBV7-6 and TRBJ2-3, with D tentatively TRBD2 (5 bases). The CDR3 extends over 13 amino acids. Trimming took off 5 bases at V and 3 bases at J, with 9 bases between the two ends. Germline CDR1 is SGHVS and CDR2 is FNYEAQ.